The T cell receptor beta chain under discussion was sequenced for a study of shared clonotypes between healthy human individuals. Overall study findings and caveats: Sorted-subset sequencing, rarefaction showed, was incomplete despite large depth. Among the subsets, naive ones generally showed larger estimated richness than memory ones.

This CDR3 is 15 amino acids long. The germline V gene encodes CDR1 MNHNY and CDR2 SVGAGI (reference sequence). Once extracted for a subset, genomic DNA was divided evenly among several immunoSEQ plates. The protocol was immunoSEQ multiplex PCR, while the TCRdb copy is restricted to in-frame clones and leaves out a portion. The sample carries 550,000 to 850,000 clones, about 74% recorded once. Details on this clone: Its cognate antigen is unknown.

The source material was memory CD4+ T cells sorted from blood. Subset meaning: CD45RA-negative fraction. The sequence came from a woman in her 30s in good health. The chain employs TRBV6-6 and TRBJ2-5, with TRBD1 matching 9 bases. The J call may be in error: the DNA end matches TRBJ2-7 better. The CDR3 nucleotides are TGTGCCAGCAGTTACGGACAGGGGAGGGCCTACGAGCAGTACTTC. Its protein is CASSYGQGRAYEQYF.